This T cell receptor beta chain emerged from a study of blood T cell repertoires in COVID-19. At the level of the study: Collection of acute and convalescent COVID-19 samples took place in the United States, Italy and Spain. T cells, B-cell-depleted T cells, or PBMCs supplied cDNA or gDNA.

Generated by immunoSEQ multiplex PCR, the TCRdb table keeps only in-frame clones and is missing some. This table holds around 23,000 clones, around nine tenths found once. Between the trimmed V and J ends, which lost 8 bases and 1 base, there was a span of 20 bases. Germline CDR1 and CDR2: SQVTM and ANQGSEA. The CDR3 consists of 15 residues. Sequenced: peripheral blood. The chain uses TRBV29-1 and TRBJ1-2, with D unclear. The receptor was derived from a man aged 50-59 years with active COVID-19. The CDR3 nucleotides read TGCAGCCCCCCCCCGGGGAGGGCCCTTAACTATGGCTACACCTTC. The encoded protein is CSPPPGRALNYGYTF.